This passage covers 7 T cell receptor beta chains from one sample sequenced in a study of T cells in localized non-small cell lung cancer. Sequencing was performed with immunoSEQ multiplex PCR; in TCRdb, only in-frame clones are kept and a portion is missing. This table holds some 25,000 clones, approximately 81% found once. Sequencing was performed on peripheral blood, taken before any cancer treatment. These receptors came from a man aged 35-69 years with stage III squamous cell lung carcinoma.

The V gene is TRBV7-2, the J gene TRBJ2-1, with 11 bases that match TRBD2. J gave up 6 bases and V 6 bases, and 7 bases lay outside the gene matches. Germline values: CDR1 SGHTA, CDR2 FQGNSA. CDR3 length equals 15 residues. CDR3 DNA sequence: TGTGCCAGCAGGGATCTAGCGGGGGGTTTCAATGAGCAGTTCTTC. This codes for CASRDLAGGFNEQFF.

CDR3 protein: CASRETSGTTDTQYF. The CDR3 DNA reads as TGCGCCAGCAGAGAGACTAGCGGGACCACAGATACGCAGTATTTT. The chain employs TRBV5-1 and TRBJ2-3; 11 bases align to TRBD2. CDR1 is SGHRS, CDR2 YFSETQ, per germline. This CDR3 contains 15 residues. Germline trimming cut 5 bases from V and 2 bases from J; bases unmatched to any gene: 4. Based on the CDR3 plus reference TRBV5-1 and TRBJ2-3, the full variable domain is KAGVTQTPRYLIKTRGQQVTLSCSPISGHRSVSWYQQTPGQGLQFLFEYFSETQRNKGNFPGRFSGRQFSNSRSEMNVSTLELGDSALYLCASRETSGTTDTQYFGPGTRLTVL.

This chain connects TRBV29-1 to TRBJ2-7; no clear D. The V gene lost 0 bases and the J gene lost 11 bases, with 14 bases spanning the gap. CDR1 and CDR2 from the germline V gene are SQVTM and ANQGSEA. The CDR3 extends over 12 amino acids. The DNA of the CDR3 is TGCAGCGTTGAAGATCAACAGCCAGCTGAGTACTTC. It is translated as CSVEDQQPAEYF.

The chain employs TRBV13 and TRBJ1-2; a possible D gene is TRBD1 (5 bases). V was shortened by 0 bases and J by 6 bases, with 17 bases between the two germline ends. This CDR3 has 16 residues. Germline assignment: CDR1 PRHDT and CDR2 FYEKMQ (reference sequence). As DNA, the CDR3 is TGTGCCAGCAGCTTAGGCCGGGCCAGGGCGAACCATGGCTACACCTTC. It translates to CASSLGRARANHGYTF.

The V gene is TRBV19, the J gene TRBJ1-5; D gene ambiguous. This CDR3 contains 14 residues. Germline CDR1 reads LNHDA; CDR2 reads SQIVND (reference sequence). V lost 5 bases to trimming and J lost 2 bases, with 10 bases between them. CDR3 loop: CASSETRGNQPQHF. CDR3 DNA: TGTGCCAGTAGTGAAACTAGAGGCAATCAGCCCCAGCATTTT.

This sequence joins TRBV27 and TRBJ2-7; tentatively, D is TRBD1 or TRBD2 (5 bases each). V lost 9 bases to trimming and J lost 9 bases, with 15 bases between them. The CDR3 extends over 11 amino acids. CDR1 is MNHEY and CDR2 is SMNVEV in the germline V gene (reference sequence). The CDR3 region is CASSGLRAQYF. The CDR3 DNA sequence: TGTGCCAGTTCGGGGCTGCGCGCGCAGTACTTC.

For the CDR3, the DNA is TGTGCCACCAGCAGTCGCTCTGGCTGGCCAATTCAGTTCTTC. Its translation is CATSSRSGWPIQFF. This chain joins TRBV15 and TRBJ2-1, with D unresolved. Per the germline V gene, CDR1 is LNHNV and CDR2 is YYDKDF (reference sequence). Trimming left V 3 bases short and J 13 bases short, with 19 bases between. The CDR3 is 14 amino acids. The full variable domain, its missing parts supplied by reference TRBV15 and TRBJ2-1, is DAMVIQNPRYQVTQFGKPVTLSCSQTLNHNVMYWYQQKSSQAPKLLFHYYDKDFNNEADTPDNFQSRRPNTSFCFLDIRSPGLGDTAMYLCATSSRSGWPIQFFGPGTRLTVL.